This T cell receptor (beta chain) stems from a study of post-analysis software for immune sequencing data. This clonotype was seen at least ten times. Its target is unknown. cDNA libraries of TCR beta carried unique molecular identifiers. TCRdb re-called the PCR reads through MiXCR, storing one row per CDR3 protein. The data contain under 650,000 distinct CDR3 sequences, 44% of them singletons. Losses at the gene ends were 5 bases for V and 4 bases for J; bases not matched to a gene: 7. The V gene's germline CDR1 is DFQATT and CDR2 SNEGSKA (reference sequence). This CDR3 comprises 13 residues. General study results and limits: Four or five TRBV segments were more frequent in patients than controls; TRBV5-6, TRBV5-1 and TRBV20-1 belonged to this group.

The sample comprised blood. The origin of this receptor is a girl under 18 with multiple sclerosis. V usage is TRBV20-1 and J usage is TRBJ2-5; 7 bases fit TRBD1. As DNA, the CDR3 is TGCAGTGCTGGTCAAGACAGGGTAGAGACCCAGTACTTC. Its protein is CSAGQDRVETQYF.